The clone carrying this T cell receptor beta chain is large (0.1 to 1%) by share. The antigen is undetermined. This entry comes from a study of immune evolution from preneoplasia to lung adenocarcinoma. General study points: Highest clonality occurred in KRAS-mutant, not EGFR-mutant or double wild-type, nodules. Later-stage lesions appeared to have more T cells, more diversity, less clonality.

The assay was immunoSEQ multiplex PCR, and TCRdb's table has in-frame clones only and misses some. The sample lists approximately 4,300 clones, 77% occurring once. Patients had resection in Japan or China between about 2014 and 2018. Each case's diagnosis was confirmed by two pathologists on H&E. Sequenced sample: FFPE minimally invasive lung adenocarcinoma tissue. The sequence was obtained from a person aged 55-85 years with lung adenocarcinoma.

CDR3 bases: TGTGCCAGCTCAGGCCGAGGAGGCCTCAAAATCGATGGCTACACCTTC. This gives the protein CASSGRGGLKIDGYTF. The chain recombines TRBV18 with TRBJ1-2; no firm D call. This CDR3 region has 16 residues. Trimming pared 5 bases from V and 6 bases from J, leaving 22 bases between. From germline, CDR1 is KGHSH and CDR2 LQKENI.